Shown below are 18 T cell receptor beta chains from a single sample sequenced in a study of blood T cells in healthy people across ages. A second about 7 to 12 cycle PCR used barcoded and J-beta primers. TCRdb used MiXCR to reprocess the 5' RACE reads, holding one entry per CDR3 protein. Of 650,000 to 950,000 distinct CDR3 sequences in the sample, 40% to 50% were seen once. The sequencing input was blood. The receptor set was obtained from a man aged 55-75 years in good health.

V usage is TRBV25-1 and J usage is TRBJ1-5; 7 positions match TRBD1. CDR1 is MGHDK and CDR2 is SYGVNS in the germline V gene. The CDR3 has 14 amino acids. V shed 5 bases and J 5 bases; nucleotides not matched to a gene: 6. The DNA of the CDR3 is TGTGCCAGCAGTAGTAGGGGGCAAGATCAGCCCCAGCATTTT. Protein: CASSSRGQDQPQHF.

Only a few counts were recorded for this clonotype. The V call is TRBV11-3, the J call TRBJ2-7; TRBD1 matches 9 bases. This CDR3 spans 12 amino acids. The V and J ends lost 8 bases and 6 bases, in that order; junction bases with no gene match: 5. The germline gives CDR1 SGHNT, CDR2 YENEEA. The CDR3: CASQGTGCEQYF. DNA for the CDR3: TGTGCCAGCCAGGGGACAGGGTGCGAGCAGTACTTC.

This chain uses TRBV7-2 with TRBJ2-1, with 10 bases fitting TRBD2. CDR3 length: 15 amino acids. CDR1 is SGHTA, CDR2 FQGNSA, per germline. V lost 3 bases, J lost 4 bases, and 3 bases stayed unmatched. CDR3: CTSSFSGGMYNEQFF. DNA of the CDR3: TGTACCAGCAGCTTTAGCGGGGGGATGTACAATGAGCAGTTCTTC.

The chain joins TRBV6-1 to TRBJ2-4; 10 bases are a match to TRBD1. Matching the DNA end better, TRBJ2-7 makes the J call doubtful. This CDR3 region has 14 residues. From germline, CDR1 is MNHNS and CDR2 SASEGT. CDR3 loop: CASRAGTGAHEQYF. The DNA of the CDR3 is TGTGCCAGCAGGGCCGGGACAGGGGCCCACGAGCAGTACTTC.

This chain joins TRBV27 and TRBJ2-7, with 8 nucleotides matching TRBD1. This CDR3 is built from 14 residues. CDR1 MNHEY and CDR2 SMNVEV come from the germline V gene (reference sequence). The junction had 5 bases not matched to a gene; V was cut back by 2 bases and J by 5 bases. CDR3 bases: TGTGCCAGCAGTTTAGGACAGGGTGGGGACGAGCAGTACTTC. It yields the protein CASSLGQGGDEQYF.

V is TRBV20-1 and J is TRBJ2-6, with D unresolved. V was shortened by 8 bases and J by 0 bases, with 11 bases between the two germline ends. The CDR3 covers 14 residues. The germline CDR1 and CDR2 sequences are DFQATT and SNEGSKA (reference sequence). This chain's CDR3 is CSTLSLSGANVLTF. The CDR3 DNA sequence: TGCAGTACCCTGTCCCTCTCTGGGGCCAACGTCCTGACTTTC.

V is TRBV12-3 or TRBV12-4 and J is TRBJ2-4, with D possibly TRBD2 on 7 matching bases. Between the trimmed V and J ends, which lost 3 bases and 1 base, there was a span of 13 bases. The CDR3 length is 16 residues. CDR3 DNA sequence: TGTGCCAGCAGTTTTGGGGGGGGGGCGGCCAAAAACATTCAGTACTTC. Protein sequence: CASSFGGGAAKNIQYF.

The CDR3 spells CASSLEDRGEEETQFF. CDR3 nucleotides: TGTGCCAGCAGCTTAGAGGACAGGGGTGAGGAAGAGACCCAGTTCTTC. The V call is TRBV7-9, the J call TRBJ2-5, with 9 bases that match TRBD1. The DNA end is more similar to TRBJ2-1, so the J call may be wrong. Germline CDR1 reads SEHNR; CDR2 reads FQNEAQ (reference sequence). CDR3 size: 16 residues.

The chain carries TRBV7-2 and TRBJ1-6; no reliable D call. Germline V gene sequence: CDR1 SGHTA, CDR2 FQGNSA. Trimming shortened V by 5 bases and J by 8 bases, and 10 bases separated the two germline ends. The CDR3 extends over 13 amino acids. The CDR3, as DNA: TGTGCCAGCAGCGGAGTTGTCTATTCACCCCTCCACTTT. It translates to CASSGVVYSPLHF.

The chain employs TRBV7-9 and TRBJ2-3; TRBD1 matches 7 bases. Germline CDR1 SEHNR, CDR2 FQNEAQ (reference sequence). The V segment lost 3 bases and the J segment 3 bases; nucleotides outside the gene matches: 6. The CDR3 contains 15 residues. The CDR3 is CASSFGQARTDTQYF. CDR3 sequence (DNA): TGTGCCAGCAGCTTTGGACAGGCACGGACAGATACGCAGTATTTT. The variable domain in full, with the rest retrieved from reference TRBV7-9 and TRBJ2-3, is DTGVSQNPRHKITKRGQNVTFRCDPISEHNRLYWYRQTLGQGPEFLTYFQNEAQLEKSRLLSDRFSAERPKGSFSTLEIQRTEQGDSAMYLCASSFGQARTDTQYFGPGTRLTVL.

This clonotype showed up just a few times. V usage is TRBV5-5 and J usage is TRBJ2-3; a weak D match, TRBD2 (5 bases). V lost 4 bases to trimming and J lost 6 bases, with 21 bases between them. The CDR3 sequence is 16 residues long. Germline V gives CDR1 SGHKS, CDR2 YYEKEE (reference sequence). The DNA of the CDR3 is TGTGCCAGCAGCCTCGGACTGACGGGGAGTATGGATACGCAGTATTTT. Residues: CASSLGLTGSMDTQYF.

The chain has TRBV20-1 and TRBJ2-7; tentative D call: TRBD2 (5 bases). With the DNA end fitting TRBJ2-4 better, the J assignment may be wrong. Germline V gives CDR1 DFQATT, CDR2 SNEGSKA (reference sequence). This CDR3 has 15 amino acids. CDR3 sequence: CSASRLATAKNIQYF. The CDR3 DNA is TGCAGTGCTAGTAGGCTAGCAACAGCCAAAAACATTCAGTACTTC.

The V and J genes are TRBV3-1 and TRBJ2-6; D may be TRBD2 (6 bases). The CDR3 contains 18 residues. The germline V gene has CDR1 LGHDT and CDR2 YNNKEL (reference sequence). Trimming took off 3 bases at V and 1 base at J, with 16 bases between the two ends. This CDR3 is CASSHSWGGASGANVLTF. For the CDR3, the DNA is TGTGCCAGCAGCCATTCCTGGGGCGGGGCTTCTGGGGCCAACGTCCTGACTTTC. Supplemented by reference TRBV3-1 and TRBJ2-6, the full variable domain reads DTAVSQTPKYLVTQMGNDKSIKCEQNLGHDTMYWYKQDSKKFLKIMFSYNNKELIINETVPNRFSPKSPDKAHLNLHINSLELGDSAVYFCASSHSWGGASGANVLTFGAGSRLTVL.

This clonotype was seen many times. V and J are TRBV21-1 and TRBJ2-7; whether TRBD1, the table's D call, matches the DNA was not checked. TRBV21-1 counts as a pseudogene. The CDR3 sequence is 15 residues long. CDR3 sequence reads: CASSKAGATSHEQYF. The CDR3 coding sequence is TGTGCCAGCAGCAAAGCGGGGGCGACATCCCACGAGCAGTACTTC.

This clonotype was picked up a small number of times. The chain combines TRBV7-2 with TRBJ2-5, with D perhaps assigned TRBD1 or TRBD2 (5 bases each). CDR3 size: 14 residues. Germline CDR1 reads SGHTA; CDR2 reads FQGNSA. The germline V and J ends were trimmed by 6 bases and 5 bases, with 16 bases remaining between them. The CDR3 loop reads CASSMSGPWETQYF. CDR3 DNA sequence: TGTGCCAGCAGTATGTCGGGGCCCTGGGAGACCCAGTACTTC.

V is TRBV19 and J is TRBJ1-2; the D gene is possibly TRBD1 (6 bases). This CDR3 spans 14 amino acids. Looked up from germline, CDR1 is LNHDA and CDR2 is SQIVND (reference sequence). Trimming stripped 3 bases from V and 2 bases from J, with 10 bases between. The CDR3 spells CASSMGHRNYGYTF. Written as DNA, the CDR3 is TGTGCCAGTAGTATGGGACATCGGAACTATGGCTACACCTTC.

This clonotype was counted ten times or more. This sequence joins TRBV27 and TRBJ2-3, with 11 bases matching TRBD2. The CDR3 sequence is 16 residues long. Germline trimming cut 4 bases from V and 3 bases from J; bases unmatched to any gene: 6. Germline V gene data show CDR1 as MNHEY and CDR2 as SMNVEV (reference sequence). CDR3: CASSSPGTSGTDTQYF. CDR3 nucleotides: TGTGCCAGCAGTTCACCCGGGACTAGCGGAACAGATACGCAGTATTTT.

The J gene is TRBJ1-1, the V gene TRBV14, with no clear D. This CDR3 region has 13 residues. V was clipped by 3 bases and J by 1 base, with 6 bases between them. Germline lookup yields CDR1 SGHDN and CDR2 FVKESK. As DNA, the CDR3 is TGTGCCAGCAGCCAGGAAAGGAACACTGAAGCTTTCTTT. Translated: CASSQERNTEAFF.